Below, 23 T cell receptor beta chains from the same sample are listed, as sequenced in a study of regulatory T cells in long-lasting Graves disease. As for time point: newly diagnosed GD, antithyroid drugs for less than 3 months. RNA isolated from PBMCs was used to make the TCR library. Library construction for TCR beta used iRepertoire HTBI primers and Arm-PCR of CDR3 regions. TCRdb processed the multiplex PCR reads anew with MiXCR; each CDR3 protein has one entry. This sample has 520,000 or so distinct CDR3 sequences, with around 12% found just once. The same specimen was also included in a second study, on T cells in Graves' hyperthyroidism and ophthalmopathy.

The input for sequencing was peripheral blood mononuclear cells (PBMCs), taken at new diagnosis, from a patient treated with antithyroid drugs. The receptors originated from a woman aged 25-40 years with Graves disease.

CDR3 region: CSAKGGEGYSGELFF. The CDR3 bases are TGCAGTGCGAAAGGGGGCGAAGGGTACAGCGGGGAGCTGTTTTTT. The V gene is TRBV20-1, the J gene TRBJ2-2; TRBD1 aligns across 7 bases. The CDR3 length is 15 residues. Trimming at V came to 6 bases and at J to 7 bases, leaving 14 bases not matched to a gene. Germline CDR1 DFQATT, CDR2 SNEGSKA (reference sequence).

This chain connects TRBV28 to TRBJ2-3; 8 positions match TRBD2. Germline CDR1 reads MDHEN; CDR2 reads SYDVKM. This CDR3 comprises 17 residues. The ends lost 1 base at V and 1 base at J; junction bases unmatched: 7. CDR3 nucleotides: TGTGCCAGCAGTTTATACCCAAGCGGGAGAGGCACAGATACGCAGTATTTT. Encoded protein: CASSLYPSGRGTDTQYF.

There are a few counts of this clonotype. This chain uses TRBV6-5 with TRBJ2-7; D unclear. V lost 0 bases, J lost 0 bases, and 12 bases lay in between. Germline CDR1 is MNHEY and CDR2 is SVGAGI. The CDR3 spans 16 residues. CDR3 protein: CASSYSVASNSYEQYF. The CDR3 DNA follows: TGTGCCAGCAGTTACTCGGTGGCTTCTAACTCCTACGAGCAGTACTTC.

This chain connects TRBV5-1 to TRBJ2-5, with TRBD2 matching over 14 bases. CDR3 length: 17 amino acids. Trimming cost V 3 bases and J 5 bases; bases outside gene matches: 9. The germline CDR1 and CDR2 sequences are SGHRS and YFSETQ. This chain's CDR3 is CASSYPGLAGERETQYF. In DNA form, the CDR3 reads TGCGCCAGCAGCTACCCGGGACTAGCGGGAGAGAGGGAGACCCAGTACTTC.

This clonotype was seen ten or more times. The V and J genes are TRBV20-1 and TRBJ2-7; D may be TRBD2 (6 bases). The germline V and J ends were trimmed by 4 bases and 3 bases, with 13 bases remaining between them. This CDR3 region has 13 residues. The V gene's germline CDR1 is DFQATT and CDR2 SNEGSKA (reference sequence). CDR3 nucleotide sequence: TGCAGTGCTATGGGGGGTCAGAACTACGAGCAGTACTTC. This translates into CSAMGGQNYEQYF.

The V call is TRBV6-2 or TRBV6-3, the J call TRBJ2-3; the match to TRBD2 covers 11 bases. The CDR3 has 15 amino acids. V lost 6 bases, J lost 2 bases, and 4 bases stayed unmatched. Germline CDR1 is MNHEY and CDR2 is SVGEGT. The CDR3 sequence: CASSVAGGYTDTQYF. The CDR3 bases are TGTGCCAGCAGCGTAGCGGGAGGGTACACAGATACGCAGTATTTT.

Ten or more counts support this clonotype. The chain couples TRBV20-1 to TRBJ2-7; possible D gene TRBD2, 6 bases. Germline loops: CDR1 DFQATT, CDR2 SNEGSKA (reference sequence). The CDR3 is made up of 14 amino acids. V lost 1 base to trimming and J lost 6 bases, with 16 bases between them. The CDR3 region has the DNA TGCAGTGCTAGAGGGGACGGGAGAGGGCGCGAGCAGTACTTC. It encodes CSARGDGRGREQYF.

Many counts were recorded for this clonotype. This sequence joins TRBV20-1 and TRBJ1-5; D perhaps matches TRBD1 (5 bases). This CDR3 is 18 amino acids long. The germline V gene has CDR1 DFQATT and CDR2 SNEGSKA (reference sequence). V was pared by 2 bases and J by 0 bases, with 20 bases between. The CDR3 DNA reads TGCAGTGCTAGACCCTGGGTGTGGGGGACCCATAGCAATCAGCCCCAGCATTTT. It translates to CSARPWVWGTHSNQPQHF.

This clonotype was detected many times. V gene TRBV11-2 combines with J gene TRBJ2-1; 8 bases align to TRBD1. Losses at the gene ends were 7 bases for V and 7 bases for J; bases not matched to a gene: 9. Germline V CDR1 and CDR2: SGHAT, FQNNGV. The length of the CDR3 is 14 residues. Here the CDR3 reads CASTRTGPGNEQFF. CDR3 DNA: TGTGCCAGCACGAGGACAGGGCCGGGAAATGAGCAGTTCTTC.

The chain employs TRBV13 and TRBJ1-1; 10 positions agree with TRBD1. CDR1 and CDR2 (germline): PRHDT, FYEKMQ (reference sequence). The CDR3 has 17 residues. After removal of 4 bases from V and 2 bases from J, the junction contained 10 bases not matched to a gene. CDR3 region: CASSSFSDRGFNTEAFF. CDR3 nucleotide sequence: TGTGCCAGCAGCTCTTTTTCGGACAGGGGGTTTAACACTGAAGCTTTCTTT.

This clonotype has a handful of counts. This chain connects TRBV20-1 to TRBJ2-3; TRBD2 aligns across 9 bases. This CDR3 is built from 15 residues. Losses at the gene ends were 8 bases for V and 6 bases for J; bases not matched to a gene: 15. Looked up from germline, CDR1 is DFQATT and CDR2 is SNEGSKA (reference sequence). The CDR3 DNA reads as TGCAGTACTACTCCCATAGCGGGAGCACGGGATACGCAGTATTTT. This sequence encodes CSTTPIAGARDTQYF.

This clonotype was observed at least ten times. The chain carries TRBV2 and TRBJ2-5, with D possibly matching TRBD2 (6 bases). V gave up 0 bases and J gave up 4 bases, with 6 bases separating them. The V gene's germline CDR1 is SNHLY and CDR2 FYNNEI. The CDR3 is made up of 13 amino acids. The CDR3 DNA is TGTGCCAGCAGTGAAGCGGAGGGAGAGACCCAGTACTTC. Protein product: CASSEAEGETQYF.

The chain couples TRBV5-1 to TRBJ2-1, with TRBD2 matching 7 bases. Trimming removed 4 bases from V and 7 bases from J; junction bases left unmatched: 14. There are 16 residues in the CDR3. The germline V gene has CDR1 SGHRS and CDR2 YFSETQ. The CDR3 DNA follows: TGCGCCAGCAGCCCCCGTGCGGGCGGGAGTCGGAATGAGCAGTTCTTC. It translates to CASSPRAGGSRNEQFF. The full variable domain, in which reference TRBV5-1 and TRBJ2-1 provide the parts outside the CDR3, is KAGVTQTPRYLIKTRGQQVTLSCSPISGHRSVSWYQQTPGQGLQFLFEYFSETQRNKGNFPGRFSGRQFSNSRSEMNVSTLELGDSALYLCASSPRAGGSRNEQFFGPGTRLTVL.

The rearrangement uses TRBV7-8 and TRBJ2-7; 11 nucleotides match TRBD2. Germline-derived CDR1 and CDR2 are SGHVS and FQNEAQ. V dropped 5 bases and J dropped 6; count of bases not matched to a gene: 15. This CDR3 is 17 amino acids long. In DNA form, the CDR3 reads TGTGCCAGCAGCCCATCGACGTGGAGACTAGCGGGATCCGAGCAGTACTTC. This encodes CASSPSTWRLAGSEQYF.

This clonotype was observed a handful of times. The rearrangement uses TRBV14 and TRBJ2-7; 11 bases are shared with TRBD1. This CDR3 contains 14 residues. Germline V gene lookup returns CDR1 SGHDN and CDR2 FVKESK. Losses at the gene ends were 4 bases for V and 4 bases for J; bases not matched to a gene: 3. The CDR3 protein is CASSLWDRGYEQYF. The CDR3 DNA reads TGTGCCAGCAGCCTTTGGGACAGGGGGTACGAGCAGTACTTC.

This clonotype was seen repeatedly, ten times or more. The CDR3 protein is CSVGRLSGELFF. DNA of the CDR3: TGCAGCGTTGGACGGCTGTCCGGGGAGCTGTTTTTT. V usage is TRBV29-1 and J usage is TRBJ2-2, with no clear D. The CDR3 totals 12 residues. CDR1 is SQVTM, CDR2 ANQGSEA, per germline. The V end was cut by 4 bases, the J end by 6 bases, with 9 bases between.

In the case of this clonotype: It may be a read error: a sequence one base away is much more abundant. The genes are TRBV7-9 and TRBJ1-3; tentatively, D is TRBD1 (6 bases). Germline CDR1 reads SEHNR; CDR2 reads FQNEAQ (reference sequence). The CDR3 covers 16 residues. DNA of the CDR3: TGTGTCAGCAGCCCAACCCCCGGGACACCTGGAAACACCATATATTTT. This encodes CVSSPTPGTPGNTIYF.

Many counts were recorded for this clonotype. One end of the junction is discordant with germline, which a read error may explain. The chain recombines TRBV19 with TRBJ2-1; D unresolved. From germline, CDR1 is LNHDA and CDR2 SQIVND (reference sequence). The length of the CDR3 is 11 residues. The CDR3 spells CASSMAQVLTF. The CDR3 DNA follows: TGTGCCAGTAGTATGGCGCAGGTCCTTACTTTC.

This clonotype was seen many times. The rearrangement links TRBV19 to TRBJ1-1; 10 bases fit TRBD1. Germline-derived CDR1 and CDR2 are LNHDA and SQIVND (reference sequence). J lost 1 base, V lost 11 bases, and 13 bases had no gene match. CDR3 length equals 16 residues. CDR3 loop: CASWGGQGLRNTEAFF. The CDR3 nucleotides are TGTGCCTCCTGGGGGGGACAGGGGCTCAGGAACACTGAAGCTTTCTTT.

This clonotype was seen just once. A far more abundant clone sits one base away, making this likely a read error. V is TRBV12-3 or TRBV12-4 and J is TRBJ1-1; 10 nucleotides align to TRBD1. Losses at the gene ends were 8 bases for V and 4 bases for J; bases not matched to a gene: 1. There are 12 residues in the CDR3. This chain's CDR3 is CASGDRGTEAFF. In DNA, the CDR3 is TGTGCCAGCGGGGACAGGGGCACTGAAGCTTTCTTT.

This clonotype has at least ten counts. The chain carries TRBV6-5 and TRBJ2-7, with 14 nucleotides matching TRBD2. The CDR3 is 18 amino acids. The germline V gene has CDR1 MNHEY and CDR2 SVGAGI. V gave up 4 bases and J gave up 7 bases; unmatched junction bases: 15. DNA of the CDR3: TGTGCCAGCAGTTCGGACAGGACTAGCGGGAGGCCTACTCTGGAGCAGTACTTC. Translation gives CASSSDRTSGRPTLEQYF.

The V call is TRBV7-2, the J call TRBJ2-1, with TRBD2 identical over 16 bases. Unmatched junction bases numbered 13, after V lost 5 bases and J lost 9 bases. The CDR3 extends over 18 amino acids. In germline, CDR1 is SGHTA, CDR2 FQGNSA. In DNA, the CDR3 is TGTGCCAGCAGCCCGCCAAATACCGGGACTAGCGGGAGGGGTGAGCAGTTCTTC. Protein sequence: CASSPPNTGTSGRGEQFF.

This clonotype was recorded many times. This chain links TRBV20-1 with TRBJ1-4; a weak D match, TRBD1 (6 bases). Per germline, CDR1 DFQATT and CDR2 SNEGSKA (reference sequence). The CDR3 length is 13 residues. Trimming removed 4 bases at V and 2 bases at J, with 8 bases between. CDR3 residues: CSAIGQTNEKLFF. CDR3 bases: TGCAGTGCTATAGGACAGACTAATGAAAAACTGTTTTTT.